Shown below are 29 T cell receptor beta chains from a single sample sequenced in a study of blood T cell repertoires in COVID-19. TCRdb keeps only in-frame clones here, not all; method: immunoSEQ multiplex PCR. The data show about 240,000 clones, around four fifths seen once. Material: peripheral blood. These receptors were collected from a woman in her sixties or seventies with active or convalescent COVID-19.

In this sample, this clone turned up once. This chain connects TRBV19 to TRBJ2-1; 12 bases align to TRBD1. Germline CDR1 is LNHDA and CDR2 is SQIVND (reference sequence). The CDR3 consists of 15 residues. V shed 9 bases, J shed 9 bases, and the junction held 12 bases outside the gene matches. The CDR3 here is CASVLGTGGTGEQFF. CDR3 in DNA: TGTGCCAGCGTACTCGGGACAGGGGGCACAGGTGAGCAGTTCTTC.

This sequence joins TRBV5-1 and TRBJ1-4; 8 nucleotides agree with TRBD1. Trimming removed 4 bases from V and 4 bases from J; junction bases left unmatched: 3. This CDR3 spans 14 amino acids. The germline CDR1 and CDR2 sequences are SGHRS and YFSETQ. In nucleotides, the CDR3 is TGCGCCAGCAGCGCGGGACAGGTTAATGAAAAACTGTTTTTT. Translating it yields CASSAGQVNEKLFF.

This chain connects TRBV18 to TRBJ1-4; D is undetermined. This CDR3 has 15 amino acids. The germline V gene has CDR1 KGHSH and CDR2 LQKENI. V gave up 5 bases and J gave up 1 base, with 11 bases separating them. The CDR3 reads CASSTRGGTNEKLFF. In DNA form, the CDR3 reads TGTGCCAGCTCAACCAGAGGAGGAACTAATGAAAAACTGTTTTTT. Variable domain in full (rest from reference TRBV18 and TRBJ1-4): NAGVMQNPRHLVRRRGQEARLRCSPMKGHSHVYWYRQLPEEGLKFMVYLQKENIIDESGMPKERFSAEFPKEGPSILRIQQVVRGDSAAYFCASSTRGGTNEKLFFGSGTQLSVL.

V and J are TRBV19 and TRBJ2-3; D may be TRBD2 (5 bases). V was pared by 1 base and J by 0 bases, with 20 bases between. The germline CDR1 and CDR2 sequences are LNHDA and SQIVND (reference sequence). This CDR3 comprises 19 residues. The CDR3 DNA reads as TGTGCCAGTAGTATAGGGGTATGGAGGCAGAGGGCTAGCACAGATACGCAGTATTTT. This encodes CASSIGVWRQRASTDTQYF.

The chain combines TRBV7-2 with TRBJ2-5; TRBD2 aligns across 10 bases. CDR3 length equals 17 residues. The V gene end was trimmed by 0 bases and the J gene end by 2 bases; junction bases not matched to a gene: 6. CDR1 SGHTA and CDR2 FQGNSA come from the germline V gene. CDR3 residues: CASSLAGASGGQETQYF. The CDR3 DNA follows: TGTGCCAGCAGCTTAGCGGGGGCTAGCGGGGGTCAAGAGACCCAGTACTTC.

This chain connects TRBV5-1 to TRBJ1-3, with no clear D. Per germline, CDR1 SGHRS and CDR2 YFSETQ. The germline V and J ends were trimmed by 3 bases and 4 bases, with 14 bases remaining between them. This CDR3 comprises 15 residues. The CDR3 loop reads CASSSGVFSGNTIYF. For the CDR3, the DNA is TGCGCCAGCAGCTCCGGGGTTTTCTCCGGAAACACCATATATTTT.

The chain recombines TRBV23-1 with TRBJ1-4; D is possibly TRBD1 (5 bases). Being an ORF, TRBV23-1 has a function that is uncertain. Trimming took 3 bases from V and 1 from J, leaving 9 bases between them. The CDR3 is 15 amino acids. The CDR3 DNA sequence: TGCGCCAGCAGTCAGCCCCAGGGAACTAATGAAAAACTGTTTTTT. It translates to CASSQPQGTNEKLFF.

The V gene is TRBV19, the J gene TRBJ1-6; possibly TRBD1 for D (6 bases). From germline, CDR1 is LNHDA and CDR2 SQIVND (reference sequence). The CDR3 is made up of 14 amino acids. V gave up 5 bases and J gave up 10 bases, with 15 bases separating them. The CDR3 DNA reads TGTGCCAGTAGTTCCCGGACAGTAGAATCACCCCTCCACTTT. This encodes CASSSRTVESPLHF. Based on the CDR3 plus reference TRBV19 and TRBJ1-6, the full variable domain is DGGITQSPKYLFRKEGQNVTLSCEQNLNHDAMYWYRQDPGQGLRLIYYSQIVNDFQKGDIAEGYSVSREKKESFPLTVTSAQKNPTAFYLCASSSRTVESPLHFGNGTRLTVT.

The CDR3 protein is CASSYSSTSGQETQYF. The CDR3 nucleotides read TGTGCCAGCAGTTACTCGAGCACTAGCGGGCAAGAGACCCAGTACTTC. The rearrangement joins TRBV6-5 to TRBJ2-5; 9 bases fit TRBD2. Germline V gene sequence: CDR1 MNHEY, CDR2 SVGAGI. V was clipped by 0 bases and J by 2 bases; unmatched bases: 4. The CDR3 consists of 16 residues.

The V gene is TRBV7-2, the J gene TRBJ2-1; D is possibly TRBD2 (5 bases). Per the germline V gene, CDR1 is SGHTA and CDR2 is FQGNSA. The CDR3 spans 16 residues. V dropped 7 bases and J dropped 0 bases, with 16 bases sitting between them. The CDR3 protein is CASILTPGSSYNEQFF. The CDR3 coding sequence is TGTGCCAGCATCCTTACACCGGGGAGCTCCTACAATGAGCAGTTCTTC. The full variable domain, completed using reference TRBV7-2 and TRBJ2-1, is GAGVSQSPSNKVTEKGKDVELRCDPISGHTALYWYRQSLGQGLEFLIYFQGNSAPDKSGLPSDRFSAERTGGSVSTLTIQRTQQEDSAVYLCASILTPGSSYNEQFFGPGTRLTVL.

This chain connects TRBV7-3 to TRBJ2-1, with 13 bases lining up with TRBD2. With V trimmed by 5 bases and J by 7 bases, 8 bases remained unmatched. CDR1 is SGHTA and CDR2 is FQGTGA in the germline V gene. The CDR3 covers 16 residues. In DNA form, the CDR3 reads TGTGCCAGCAGCCTCTTCGGGACTAGCGGGATTAATGAGCAGTTCTTC. This gives the protein CASSLFGTSGINEQFF.

V gene TRBV19 combines with J gene TRBJ1-2, with D perhaps matching TRBD1 (6 bases). Trimming left V 5 bases short and J 6 bases short, with 19 bases between. This CDR3 contains 15 residues. Germline values: CDR1 LNHDA, CDR2 SQIVND (reference sequence). CDR3 DNA sequence: TGTGCCAGTAGTGTTGACAGGTCCGGTTCCAATGGCTACACCTTC. Protein: CASSVDRSGSNGYTF.

The chain recombines TRBV19 with TRBJ2-3; TRBD2 aligns across 10 bases. V was clipped by 7 bases and J by 3 bases; unmatched bases: 7. There are 15 residues in the CDR3. Germline lookup yields CDR1 LNHDA and CDR2 SQIVND (reference sequence). The CDR3 reads CASTQGGLATDTQYF. The CDR3 DNA is TGTGCCAGTACCCAGGGGGGACTAGCGACAGATACGCAGTATTTT.

The V and J genes are TRBV4-2 and TRBJ2-3, with TRBD2 matching 12 bases. The CDR3 spans 20 residues. In germline, CDR1 is LGHNA, CDR2 YNFKEQ. V shed 0 bases and J 1 base; nucleotides not matched to a gene: 11. The CDR3 nucleotides read TGTGCCAGCAGCCAAGATGACGCTAGCGGGAGGGAGCGGGGCACAGATACGCAGTATTTT. Its translation: CASSQDDASGRERGTDTQYF.

This clone was counted only a few times. The chain uses TRBV5-5 and TRBJ2-7, with 9 nucleotides matching TRBD1. The CDR3 is 14 residues long. Trimming cost V 4 bases and J 5 bases; bases outside gene matches: 7. The germline V gene has CDR1 SGHKS and CDR2 YYEKEE (reference sequence). The DNA for the CDR3 is TGTGCCAGCAGCACTGCCGGGACAGGGAACGAGCAGTACGTC. This sequence encodes CASSTAGTGNEQYV.

The chain joins TRBV19 to TRBJ2-1, with 10 bases lining up with TRBD2. Germline lookup yields CDR1 LNHDA and CDR2 SQIVND (reference sequence). V trimming: 6 bases; J trimming: 0 bases; junction bases outside the gene matches: 8. This CDR3 region has 17 residues. The CDR3: CASSLTSGPSSYNEQFF. In DNA form, the CDR3 reads TGTGCCAGTAGCTTGACTAGCGGGCCGAGCTCCTACAATGAGCAGTTCTTC.

On this clone: A read error may account for a junction end that differs from germline. The CDR3 DNA is TGCGCCAGCAGTTTTCCCGCGGGAACTCAGGCCCAGCATTTT. Protein product: CASSFPAGTQAQHF. This chain joins TRBV23-1 and TRBJ1-5; D is uncertain. TRBV23-1 is assigned to the ORF class and has an uncertain function. This CDR3 is built from 14 residues.

This rearrangement joins TRBV29-1 to TRBJ2-1, with TRBD2 matching 10 bases. The length of the CDR3 is 15 residues. In germline, CDR1 is SQVTM, CDR2 ANQGSEA. After removal of 1 base from V and 6 bases from J, the junction contained 6 bases not matched to a gene. The CDR3 spells CSVEVLAGDGNEQFF. Here the CDR3 DNA reads TGCAGCGTTGAAGTCCTAGCGGGAGATGGCAATGAGCAGTTCTTC.

This clone occurred once. V and J are TRBV24-1 and TRBJ2-5; unclear D gene. The V end lost 2 bases, the J end lost 5 bases, and 5 bases lay between the germline ends. Germline V gene sequence: CDR1 KGHDR, CDR2 SFDVKD. The CDR3 has 12 residues. This chain's CDR3 is CATSDYSETQYF. DNA for the CDR3: TGTGCCACCAGTGATTACAGTGAGACCCAGTACTTC.

The gene calls are TRBV6-5 and TRBJ2-7; the D gene is possibly TRBD2 (6 bases). The CDR3 consists of 14 residues. V lost 6 bases and J lost 0, with 12 bases in between. Germline V gene lookup returns CDR1 MNHEY and CDR2 SVGAGI. CDR3 amino acids: CASRGSGSSYEQYF. The CDR3 nucleotides read TGTGCCAGCAGAGGTAGCGGAAGCTCCTACGAGCAGTACTTC.

The gene calls are TRBV12-3 or TRBV12-4 and TRBJ1-4; possible D gene TRBD1, 6 bases. V lost 6 bases and J lost 8, with 13 bases in between. This CDR3 region has 13 residues. This chain's CDR3 is CASRGTGTEKLFF. Written as DNA, the CDR3 is TGTGCCAGCAGGGGTACAGGGACCGAAAAACTGTTTTTT.

As to this clone: This may arise from a read error, as a much more abundant clone is one base away. This sequence joins TRBV2 and TRBJ1-2, with a weak D call TRBD1 (6 bases). The CDR3 has 14 amino acids. Trimming removed 8 bases at V and 7 bases at J, with 20 bases between. Germline values: CDR1 SNHLY, CDR2 FYNNEI. The CDR3 reads CASCPGAEACGYTF. In DNA form, the CDR3 reads TGTGCCAGCTGCCCAGGGGCCGAAGCTTGTGGCTACACCTTC.

DNA of the CDR3: TGTGCCACAGAGGCCGGCTACACCTTC. It yields the protein CATEAGYTF. The rearrangement joins TRBV15 to TRBJ1-2; D unresolved. This CDR3 is 9 amino acids long. The germline V gene has CDR1 LNHNV and CDR2 YYDKDF (reference sequence). V lost 9 bases and J 8 bases, leaving 7 bases between the germline ends.

This clone was recorded once. The V gene is TRBV11-3, the J gene TRBJ2-1; the D gene is possibly TRBD2 (6 bases). Germline CDR1 reads SGHNT; CDR2 reads YENEEA. V gave up 3 bases and J gave up 5 bases, with 14 bases separating them. This CDR3 contains 15 residues. The chain's CDR3 is CASSFGGRRDNEQFF. The CDR3 nucleotides read TGTGCCAGCAGCTTTGGGGGGAGAAGGGACAATGAGCAGTTCTTC.

The chain is built from TRBV5-1 and TRBJ2-6; D gene uncertain. The germline V and J ends were trimmed by 4 bases and 0 bases, with 8 bases remaining between them. Per germline, CDR1 SGHRS and CDR2 YFSETQ. This CDR3 comprises 15 residues. The CDR3 is CASSTQHSGANVLTF. In DNA form, the CDR3 reads TGCGCCAGCAGCACGCAACACTCTGGGGCCAACGTCCTGACTTTC.

This chain links TRBV20-1 with TRBJ2-7; a possible D gene is TRBD1 (5 bases). This CDR3 contains 11 residues. Germline V CDR1 and CDR2: DFQATT, SNEGSKA (reference sequence). Trimming stripped 5 bases from V and 5 bases from J, with 10 bases between. In DNA form, the CDR3 reads TGCAGTGCTCGGCAGGGTAACGAGCAGTACGTC. It is translated as CSARQGNEQYV.

The J gene is TRBJ2-1, the V gene TRBV4-1, with 10 positions matching TRBD2. J lost 2 bases, V lost 6 bases, and 4 bases had no gene match. CDR1 is MGHRA, CDR2 YSYEKL, per germline. The CDR3 is 15 residues long. Written as DNA, the CDR3 is TGCGCCAGCAGTCCGGGACTAGCGACCTACAATGAGCAGTTCTTC. Its protein product is CASSPGLATYNEQFF.

The CDR3 sequence is CASRLQGAGYGYTF. CDR3 DNA: TGTGCCAGCAGATTACAGGGAGCTGGCTATGGCTACACCTTC. The rearrangement joins TRBV6-5 to TRBJ1-2; a weak D match, TRBD1 (6 bases). CDR3 length: 14 amino acids. Deletions cut 6 bases from V and 4 bases from J, with 15 bases between. CDR1 and CDR2 (germline): MNHEY, SVGAGI.

The chain combines TRBV7-2 with TRBJ2-1; TRBD1 agrees at 7 bases. In germline, CDR1 is SGHTA, CDR2 FQGNSA. This CDR3 contains 14 residues. The junction had 2 bases not matched to a gene; V was cut back by 1 base and J by 5 bases. The CDR3 DNA follows: TGTGCCAGCAGCTTAGGGGGACAGCACAATGAGCAGTTCTTC. It translates to CASSLGGQHNEQFF.